These 5 T cell receptor delta chains came from one sample sequenced in a study of Vδ1+ human thymocytes. For these TCRs, the target antigens are not known. Findings and limits, study-wide: Thymic TRG and TRD repertoires appeared highly polyclonal.

The template was reverse-transcribed extracted RNA. Pooled V-gene forward primers with one constant-region reverse primer generated the CDR3 amplicons by multiplex PCR. TCRdb reanalysed the multiplex PCR reads with CATT. The repertoire includes some 23,000 delta-chain clones, over 25% of them detected once, and 1.5% to 2% sits in the top ten. Sample: Vdelta1+ gamma-delta thymocytes from the thymus. The subset denotes: FACS-sorted CD3+ TCRalphabeta- TCRVdelta1+ TCRVdelta2- thymocytes. Receptors were obtained from a boy in the first two years of life who had congenital heart surgery.

Note on this clone: Distinct nucleotide sequences in the sample also encode this CDR3. The chain uses TRDV1 and TRDJ1; no definite D call. Germline CDR1 and CDR2: TSWWSYY and QGS. There are 16 residues in the CDR3. Trimming removed 0 bases from V and 0 bases from J, with 11 bases in between. CDR3 DNA: TGTGCTCTTGGGGAACTCTATCGTGGGTACACCGATAAACTCATCTTT. It translates to CALGELYRGYTDKLIF.

The rearrangement uses TRDV1 and TRDJ1; 13 nucleotides align to TRDD3. V gave up 3 bases and J gave up 4 bases; unmatched junction bases: 11. CDR3 length equals 18 residues. CDR1 is TSWWSYY and CDR2 is QGS in the germline V gene. The CDR3 loop is CALGDPNWGIRWGDKLIF. CDR3 sequence (DNA): TGTGCTCTTGGGGACCCCAACTGGGGGATACGGTGGGGCGATAAACTCATCTTT.

Details on this clone: A read error may account for a junction end that differs from germline. The V and J genes are TRDV1 and TRDJ1; 10 bases fit TRDD3. The CDR3 is 21 amino acids. Germline lookup yields CDR1 TSWWSYY and CDR2 QGS. The CDR3 region is CALGKLAIGGYANPYTDKLIF. The CDR3 DNA is TGTGCTCTTGGGAAACTCGCTATCGGGGGATACGCCAACCCGTACACCGATAAACTCATCTTT.

This chain uses TRDV1 with TRDJ1; tentative D call: TRDD3 (5 bases). Trimming shortened V by 4 bases and J by 2 bases, and 23 bases separated the two germline ends. The CDR3 spans 18 residues. Germline V gene data show CDR1 as TSWWSYY and CDR2 as QGS. CDR3 protein: CALGGPARTGPFTDKLIF. CDR3 sequence (DNA): TGTGCTCTTGGGGGCCCGGCCCGTACTGGACCCTTTACCGATAAACTCATCTTT.

This clone appeared a few times. The chain joins TRDV1 to TRDJ1; D call uncertain. V gave up 1 base and J gave up 0 bases, with 21 bases separating them. This CDR3 has 19 residues. Germline CDR1 and CDR2: TSWWSYY and QGS. As DNA, the CDR3 is TGTGCTCTTGGGGAACCACCCTCCTCCCGGAGGAGGCACACCGATAAACTCATCTTT. Protein sequence: CALGEPPSSRRRHTDKLIF.